This T cell receptor beta chain was identified in a study of cytomegalovirus exposure and HLA in healthy donors. Findings of the study overall: Specificity of a few CMV-associated chains for CMV antigens was verified in vitro.

From germline, CDR1 is SQVTM and CDR2 ANQGSEA. Trimming left V 7 bases short and J 1 base short, with 13 bases between. The CDR3 length is 13 residues. About this clone: Its specificity is not known.

With 60 Vbeta and 13 Jbeta primers, the PCR was carried out. The repertoire was sequenced with immunoSEQ multiplex PCR; TCRdb's copy has only in-frame clones and lacks some. This sample has 120,000 or so clones, with roughly 80% found just once. This receptor was obtained from a man younger than 35 in good health and CMV-seropositive. The material sequenced was PBMCs. The V and J genes are TRBV29-1 and TRBJ1-2; TRBD1 is a possible D gene (5 bases). The chain's CDR3 is CSGITGVNYGYTF. CDR3 in DNA: TGCAGCGGTATTACAGGTGTTAACTATGGCTACACCTTC. Filled out from reference TRBV29-1 and TRBJ1-2, the complete variable domain reads SAVISQKPSRDICQRGTSLTIQCQVDSQVTMMFWYRQQPGQSLTLIATANQGSEATYESGFVIDKFPISRPNLTFSTLTVSNMSPEDSSIYLCSGITGVNYGYTFGSGTRLTVV.